This passage covers 27 T cell receptor beta chains from one sample sequenced in a study of T cells in Graves' hyperthyroidism and ophthalmopathy. The investigators amplified TCR beta CDR3 regions from RNA transcripts. A set of HTBI primers served as the primers for a first-round RT-PCR of the TCR CDR3. TCRdb ran MiXCR on the multiplex PCR reads and lists one entry per CDR3 protein. The table has around 300,000 distinct CDR3 sequences, 22% seen once. Sequencing used blood. All receptors derive from a man aged 25 to 45 with Graves' ophthalmopathy.

This clonotype was picked up a small number of times. The V and J genes are TRBV6-2 or TRBV6-3 and TRBJ2-5; TRBD2 agrees at 10 bases. J was trimmed by 5 bases and V by 0 bases; bases with no gene match: 3. CDR1 and CDR2 from the germline V gene are MNHEY and SVGEGT. The CDR3 has 15 residues. The CDR3 loop is CASSYSLAGVETQYF. The CDR3 nucleotides are TGTGCCAGCAGTTACTCTCTAGCGGGAGTCGAGACCCAGTACTTC.

A note on this clonotype: This may be a read error, as it is one base from a much larger clone. The chain couples TRBV5-1 to TRBJ2-3, with a possible D match to TRBD2 (5 bases). Trimming cost V 4 bases and J 3 bases, with 18 bases left between them. The CDR3 runs to 16 residues. Germline CDR1 is SGHRS and CDR2 is YFSETQ. The CDR3 sequence is CASSPSEEGRTDTQYF. The DNA for the CDR3 is TGCGCCAGCAGCCCCTCCGAAGAGGGCAGAACAGATACGCAGTATTTT.

This clonotype was detected once. The CDR3 loop reads CASSVSAGNTIYF. DNA for the CDR3: TGTGCCAGCAGTGTATCAGCGGGAAACACCATATATTTT. The rearrangement uses TRBV25-1 and TRBJ1-3, with unresolved D. This CDR3 has 13 amino acids. The ends were cut back, 4 bases at V and 4 bases at J, with 8 bases in the middle. In germline, CDR1 is MGHDK, CDR2 SYGVNS.

This clonotype showed up just a few times. V gene TRBV28 combines with J gene TRBJ2-7; D tentatively fits TRBD1 or TRBD2 (5 bases each). Germline CDR1 reads MDHEN; CDR2 reads SYDVKM. This CDR3 is built from 12 residues. Trimming left V 6 bases short and J 7 bases short, with 13 bases between. The CDR3 reads CASRLGAGEQYF. CDR3 nucleotide sequence: TGTGCCAGCAGGCTGGGAGCAGGGGAGCAGTACTTC.

This chain uses TRBV5-5 with TRBJ2-3; D gene unclear. Germline-derived CDR1 and CDR2 are SGHKS and YYEKEE (reference sequence). The CDR3 contains 14 residues. V lost 0 bases and J 2 bases, leaving 7 bases between the germline ends. CDR3 loop: CASSLATATDTQYF. CDR3 nucleotide sequence: TGTGCCAGCAGCTTGGCTACCGCCACAGATACGCAGTATTTT.

This rearrangement joins TRBV11-1 to TRBJ2-7; 7 bases map to TRBD1. The length of the CDR3 is 16 residues. V was pared by 0 bases and J by 0 bases, with 5 bases of the junction left unmatched. Per germline, CDR1 SGHAT and CDR2 FQDESV (reference sequence). CDR3 DNA sequence: TGTGCCAGCAGCTTAGCCGGGACAGTTATCTCCTACGAGCAGTACTTC. Protein product: CASSLAGTVISYEQYF.

This clonotype was found a few times. The genes are TRBV18 and TRBJ2-1; tentatively, D is TRBD1 (5 bases). Per the germline V gene, CDR1 is KGHSH and CDR2 is LQKENI. This CDR3 contains 14 residues. V was clipped by 3 bases and J by 2 bases, with 8 bases between them. CDR3 nucleotide sequence: TGTGCCAGCTCACCCCCAGGGACCTACAATGAGCAGTTCTTC. It codes for CASSPPGTYNEQFF.

The genes are TRBV11-3 and TRBJ1-1; D possibly corresponds to TRBD1 (5 bases). This CDR3 is built from 13 residues. The ends were cut back, 4 bases at V and 3 bases at J, with 9 bases in the middle. Per germline, CDR1 SGHNT and CDR2 YENEEA. The CDR3 sequence: CASSSRGDTEAFF. Written as DNA, the CDR3 is TGTGCCAGCAGCTCTAGGGGAGACACTGAAGCTTTCTTT.

A few counts support this clonotype. DNA of the CDR3: TGTGCCAGCAGTTACTCGATGGAACCGACTGAAAAACTGTTTTTT. Its translation: CASSYSMEPTEKLFF. The chain recombines TRBV6-6 with TRBJ1-4; D unclear. The CDR3 runs to 15 residues. Germline lookup yields CDR1 MNHNY and CDR2 SVGAGI (reference sequence). Trimming cost V 0 bases and J 7 bases, with 12 bases left between them.

In regard to this clonotype: Just one base apart from a much larger clone, this may be a read error. Here the CDR3 DNA reads TGTGCCAGCAGGGCCGGGACTGGGGCTCGGGATACGCAGTATTTT. This codes for CASRAGTGARDTQYF. The V call is TRBV28, the J call TRBJ2-3; possibly TRBD2 for D (6 bases). Germline lookup yields CDR1 MDHEN and CDR2 SYDVKM. The CDR3 length is 15 residues. Trimming left V 6 bases short and J 6 bases short, with 19 bases between.

This chain joins TRBV5-1 and TRBJ2-1, with 7 bases fitting TRBD2. The CDR3 is 15 residues long. V lost 1 base to trimming and J lost 7 bases; unmatched junction nucleotides: 8. Germline lookup yields CDR1 SGHRS and CDR2 YFSETQ. CDR3 amino acids: CASSLSLAVGNEQFF. CDR3 DNA sequence: TGCGCCAGCAGCTTGTCCCTAGCGGTGGGTAATGAGCAGTTCTTC.

This clonotype was observed many times. The CDR3 sequence is CSAPLGGRLVNEQFF. The CDR3 DNA is TGCAGTGCTCCCCTTGGGGGGAGGTTAGTCAATGAGCAGTTCTTC. This chain connects TRBV20-1 to TRBJ2-1, with a possible D match to TRBD2 (6 bases). Trimming shortened V by 5 bases and J by 6 bases, and 20 bases separated the two germline ends. Germline CDR1 and CDR2: DFQATT and SNEGSKA (reference sequence). The CDR3 sequence is 15 residues long.

This clonotype has ten or more counts. The chain uses TRBV27 and TRBJ2-3, with a weak D call TRBD1 (5 bases). The CDR3 sequence is 13 residues long. V was pared by 7 bases and J by 0 bases, with 8 bases between. Germline V gene data show CDR1 as MNHEY and CDR2 as SMNVEV (reference sequence). The CDR3 DNA follows: TGTGCCAGCATGGCAGGGAGCACAGATACGCAGTATTTT. Translating it yields CASMAGSTDTQYF.

This clonotype was seen a single time. The J gene is TRBJ1-4, the V gene TRBV11-1; no definite D call. The CDR3 contains 15 residues. Germline V gene sequence: CDR1 SGHAT, CDR2 FQDESV (reference sequence). V dropped 5 bases and J dropped 10 bases, with 20 bases sitting between them. The CDR3 loop reads CASSQLQTRGAKLFF. CDR3 DNA: TGTGCCAGCAGCCAACTACAGACACGGGGAGCAAAACTGTTTTTT.

In this sample, this clonotype turned up a few times. V gene TRBV20-1 combines with J gene TRBJ1-5; D is possibly TRBD1 (5 bases). The ends were cut back, 2 bases at V and 1 base at J, with 24 bases in the middle. Looked up from germline, CDR1 is DFQATT and CDR2 is SNEGSKA (reference sequence). The length of the CDR3 is 19 residues. The CDR3 loop is CSARYPVRASEGSNQPQHF. The CDR3 region has the DNA TGCAGTGCTAGATACCCCGTCCGGGCTTCCGAGGGGAGCAATCAGCCCCAGCATTTT.

This clonotype turned up a few times. This rearrangement joins TRBV20-1 to TRBJ1-4; 8 nucleotides align to TRBD1. This CDR3 region has 15 residues. Germline assignment: CDR1 DFQATT and CDR2 SNEGSKA (reference sequence). V was pared by 3 bases and J by 7 bases, with 10 bases of the junction left unmatched. CDR3 DNA: TGCAGTGCTAGTCCAGGGGGCGTGGGAAGTGAAAAACTGTTTTTT. Translating gives CSASPGGVGSEKLFF.

This CDR3 is CASSHLGPGETQYF. The CDR3 bases are TGTGCCAGCAGTCATTTAGGGCCTGGGGAGACCCAGTACTTC. This chain connects TRBV3-1 to TRBJ2-5; no clear D gene. The V end lost 6 bases, the J end lost 5 bases, and 16 bases lay between the germline ends. The CDR3 runs to 14 residues. Germline V lookup: CDR1 LGHDT, CDR2 YNNKEL (reference sequence).

The chain joins TRBV7-9 to TRBJ1-5; TRBD1 aligns across 9 bases. Trimming removed 1 base from V and 7 bases from J; junction bases left unmatched: 5. CDR1 SEHNR and CDR2 FQNEAQ come from the germline V gene (reference sequence). This CDR3 contains 15 residues. The CDR3 protein is CASSLGDREGQPQHF. For the CDR3, the DNA is TGTGCCAGCAGCTTAGGGGACAGGGAAGGGCAGCCCCAGCATTTT.

The chain uses TRBV4-2 and TRBJ1-2; D is uncertain. With 4 bases removed from V and 4 bases from J, the gap between germline ends came to 16 bases. CDR1 LGHNA and CDR2 YNFKEQ come from the germline V gene. This CDR3 spans 15 amino acids. For the CDR3, the DNA is TGTGCCAGCAGCCCAGATATCGGGGTTTTCTATGGCTACACCTTC. Encoded protein: CASSPDIGVFYGYTF.

A few counts support this clonotype. The chain carries TRBV29-1 and TRBJ1-1, with a possible D match to TRBD1 (6 bases). This CDR3 is 13 amino acids long. Germline CDR1 is SQVTM and CDR2 is ANQGSEA. V was cut by 6 bases and J by 1 base, with 12 bases left in between. The CDR3 coding sequence is TGCAGCGTGGGGGCAGGGCAGAACACTGAAGCTTTCTTT. Protein product: CSVGAGQNTEAFF.

The chain has TRBV7-2 and TRBJ2-7, with 7 bases aligning to TRBD2. Germline CDR1 and CDR2: SGHTA and FQGNSA. CDR3 length: 16 amino acids. The trim removed 1 base at V and 1 base at J, leaving 7 bases unmatched. CDR3 DNA: TGTGCCAGCAGCTTAGTAAGCGGGAAAGGATCCTACGAGCAGTACTTC. This gives the protein CASSLVSGKGSYEQYF.

This clonotype has a handful of counts. The chain uses TRBV29-1 and TRBJ2-7; D possibly uses TRBD1 or TRBD2 (5 bases each). Trimming took off 4 bases at V and 5 bases at J, with 12 bases between the two ends. Germline CDR1 and CDR2: SQVTM and ANQGSEA. This CDR3 is 12 amino acids long. In DNA, the CDR3 is TGCAGCGTTGCGGGGATGGGGGACGAGCAGTACTTC. It is translated as CSVAGMGDEQYF.

The CDR3 DNA reads TGTGCCAGCAGCGAGGATGGGAGCTCCTACAATGAGCAGTTCTTC. This translates into CASSEDGSSYNEQFF. V gene TRBV9 combines with J gene TRBJ2-1; D may be TRBD2 (5 bases). The V end was cut by 3 bases, the J end by 0 bases, with 10 bases between. The CDR3 is made up of 15 amino acids. Germline V lookup: CDR1 SGDLS, CDR2 YYNGEE.

This clonotype was counted ten times or more. The V gene is TRBV28, the J gene TRBJ1-5; a weak D match, TRBD1 (6 bases). V dropped 5 bases and J dropped 5 bases, with 16 bases sitting between them. The CDR3 totals 15 residues. The V gene's germline CDR1 is MDHEN and CDR2 SYDVKM. CDR3 nucleotide sequence: TGTGCCAGCAGTCGCCTCCAGGGGTTGGATCAGCCCCAGCATTTT. Residues: CASSRLQGLDQPQHF.

At least ten counts were recorded for this clonotype. The CDR3 spells CASSFLAGDSYEQYF. Here the CDR3 DNA reads TGTGCCAGCAGCTTCCTAGCGGGAGACTCCTACGAGCAGTACTTC. The chain is built from TRBV11-2 and TRBJ2-7; TRBD2 matches at 10 bases. Germline values: CDR1 SGHAT, CDR2 FQNNGV. V lost 3 bases, J lost 0 bases, and 2 bases stayed unmatched. The CDR3 covers 15 residues.

This clonotype was detected ten times or more. This chain connects TRBV11-2 to TRBJ2-1; 8 nucleotides align to TRBD1. CDR3 length: 15 amino acids. Germline CDR1 SGHAT, CDR2 FQNNGV. V shed 4 bases, J shed 5 bases, and the junction held 7 bases outside the gene matches. The CDR3 DNA reads TGTGCCAGCAGCTCCCGGGACAGGTTTAACAATGAGCAGTTCTTC. It yields the protein CASSSRDRFNNEQFF.

The sample holds many counts of this clonotype. The chain has TRBV9 and TRBJ1-2, with D perhaps TRBD1 (5 bases). Germline V gives CDR1 SGDLS, CDR2 YYNGEE. Trimming shortened V by 0 bases and J by 4 bases, and 16 bases separated the two germline ends. This CDR3 spans 16 amino acids. The CDR3: CASSVAIEGKFYGYTF. In nucleotides, the CDR3 is TGTGCCAGCAGCGTAGCCATTGAGGGGAAGTTCTATGGCTACACCTTC. Full variable domain (rest looked up from reference TRBV9 and TRBJ1-2): DSGVTQTPKHLITATGQRVTLRCSPRSGDLSVYWYQQSLDQGLQFLIQYYNGEERAKGNILERFSAQQFPDLHSELNLSSLELGDSALYFCASSVAIEGKFYGYTFGSGTRLTVV.